The subject of this entry is one T cell receptor beta chain. Assay used: immunoSEQ multiplex PCR; TCRdb lists only in-frame clones, some missing. The sample includes 150,000 to 160,000 clones, more than 80% of them seen just once. V lost 3 bases and J lost 0, with 3 bases in between. This CDR3 is built from 12 residues. Looked up from germline, CDR1 is ENHRY and CDR2 is SYGVKD. This sample was included in a study of blood T cell repertoires in COVID-19. J is TRBJ2-7 and V is TRBV10-3; D uncertain. The origin of this receptor is a man aged 50 to 59 with acute or convalescent COVID-19. The sample taken for sequencing was peripheral blood. The CDR3 nucleotides read TGTGCCATCAGTGACTACTCCTACGAGCAGTACTTC. This sequence encodes CAISDYSYEQYF.